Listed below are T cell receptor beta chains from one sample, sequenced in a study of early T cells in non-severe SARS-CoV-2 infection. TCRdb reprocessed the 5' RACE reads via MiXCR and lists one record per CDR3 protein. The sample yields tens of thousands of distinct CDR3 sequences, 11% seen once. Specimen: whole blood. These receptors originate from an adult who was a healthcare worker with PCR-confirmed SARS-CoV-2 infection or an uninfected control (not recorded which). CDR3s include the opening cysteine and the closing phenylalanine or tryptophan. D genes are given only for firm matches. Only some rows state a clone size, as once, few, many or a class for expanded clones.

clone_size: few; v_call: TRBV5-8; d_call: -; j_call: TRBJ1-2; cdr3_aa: CASSRGGANYGYTF; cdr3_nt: TGTGCCAGCAGCCGAGGGGGAGCTAACTATGGCTACACCTTC
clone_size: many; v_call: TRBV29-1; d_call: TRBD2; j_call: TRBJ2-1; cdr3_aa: CSADTSGTSEQFF; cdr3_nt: TGCAGCGCTGACACTAGCGGGACATCTGAGCAGTTCTTC
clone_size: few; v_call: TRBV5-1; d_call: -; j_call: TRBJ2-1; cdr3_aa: CASSLRRAKGYNEQFF; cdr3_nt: TGCGCCAGCAGCTTGAGGCGGGCTAAGGGGTACAATGAGCAGTTCTTC
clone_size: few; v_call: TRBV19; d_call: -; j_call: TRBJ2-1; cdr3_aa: CASSEWGLSNEQFF; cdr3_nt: TGTGCCAGTAGTGAGTGGGGACTTTCCAATGAGCAGTTCTTC
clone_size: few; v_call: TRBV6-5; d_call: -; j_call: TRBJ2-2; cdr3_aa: CASSRKPNTGELFF; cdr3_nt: TGTGCCAGCAGTCGTAAGCCGAACACCGGGGAGCTGTTTTTT
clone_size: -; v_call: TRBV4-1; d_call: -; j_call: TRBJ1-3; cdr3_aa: CASSPQASGNTIYF; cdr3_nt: TGCGCCAGCAGCCCCCAAGCCTCTGGAAACACCATATATTTT
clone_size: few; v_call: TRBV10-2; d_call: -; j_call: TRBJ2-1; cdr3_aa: CASSMTRASNEQFF; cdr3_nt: TGCGCCAGCAGTATGACACGGGCGAGTAATGAGCAGTTCTTC
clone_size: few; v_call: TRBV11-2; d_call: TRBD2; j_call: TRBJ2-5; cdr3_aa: CASSPRLAGQETQYF; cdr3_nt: TGTGCCAGCAGCCCACGACTAGCGGGGCAAGAGACCCAGTACTTC
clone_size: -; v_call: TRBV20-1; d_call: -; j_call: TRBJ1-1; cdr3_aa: CSAWTVNTEAFF; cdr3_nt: TGCAGTGCCTGGACAGTGAACACTGAAGCTTTCTTT
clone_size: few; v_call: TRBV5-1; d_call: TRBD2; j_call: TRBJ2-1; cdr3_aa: CASSPMGLAGPNEQFF; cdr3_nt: TGCGCCAGCAGCCCGATGGGACTAGCGGGACCCAATGAGCAGTTCTTC
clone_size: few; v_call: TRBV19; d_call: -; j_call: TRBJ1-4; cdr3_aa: CASGTRGVDEKLFF; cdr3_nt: TGTGCCAGTGGAACGCGGGGAGTTGATGAAAAACTGTTTTTT
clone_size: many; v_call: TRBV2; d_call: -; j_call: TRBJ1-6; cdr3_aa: CASSEIGGGDSPLHF; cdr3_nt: TGTGCCAGCAGTGAAATTGGGGGAGGAGATTCACCCCTCCACTTT
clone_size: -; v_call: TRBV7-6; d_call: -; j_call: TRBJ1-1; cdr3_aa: CASRRDAKDTEAFF; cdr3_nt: TGTGCCAGCAGACGGGACGCCAAGGACACTGAAGCTTTCTTT
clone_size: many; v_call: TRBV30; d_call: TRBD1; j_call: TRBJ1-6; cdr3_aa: CAWSYGGQQNSPLHF; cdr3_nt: TGTGCCTGGAGTTACGGGGGACAGCAAAATTCACCCCTCCACTTT
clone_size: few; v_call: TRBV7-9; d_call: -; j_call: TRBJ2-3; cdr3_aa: CASSTAGLEGDTQYF; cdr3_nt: TGTGCCAGCAGCACCGCGGGTCTGGAAGGAGATACGCAGTATTTT
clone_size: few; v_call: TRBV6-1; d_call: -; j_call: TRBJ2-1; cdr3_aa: CASSVSQGTYNEQFF; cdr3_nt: TGTGCCAGCAGTGTCTCCCAGGGGACATACAATGAGCAGTTCTTC
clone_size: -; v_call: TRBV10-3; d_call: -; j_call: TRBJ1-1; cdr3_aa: CATINRDSLEAFF; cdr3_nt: TGTGCCACCATAAACCGGGACTCCCTCGAAGCTTTCTTT
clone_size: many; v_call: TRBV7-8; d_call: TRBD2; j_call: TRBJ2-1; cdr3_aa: CASSLTPSGFEQFF; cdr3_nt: TGTGCCAGCAGCTTAACCCCTAGCGGATTTGAGCAGTTCTTC
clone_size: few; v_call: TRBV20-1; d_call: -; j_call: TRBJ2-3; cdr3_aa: CSARTWGRTDTQYF; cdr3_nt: TGCAGTGCTAGGACGTGGGGGAGAACAGATACGCAGTATTTT
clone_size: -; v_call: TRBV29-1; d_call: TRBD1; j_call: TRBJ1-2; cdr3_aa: CSVEKGANGYTF; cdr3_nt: TGCAGCGTTGAAAAGGGGGCGAATGGCTACACCTTC
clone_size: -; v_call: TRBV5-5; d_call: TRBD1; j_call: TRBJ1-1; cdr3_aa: CASSPRTGAEAFF; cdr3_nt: TGTGCCAGCAGCCCTAGGACAGGCGCTGAAGCTTTCTTT
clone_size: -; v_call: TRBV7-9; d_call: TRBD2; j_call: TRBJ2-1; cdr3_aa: CASSSPAGAYNEQFF; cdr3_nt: TGTGCCAGCAGCTCTCCAGCGGGAGCGTACAATGAGCAGTTCTTC
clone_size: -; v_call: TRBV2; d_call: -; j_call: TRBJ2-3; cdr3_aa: CASSPLSGSTDTQYF; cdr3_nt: TGTGCCAGCAGCCCGCTAAGCGGGAGCACAGATACGCAGTATTTT
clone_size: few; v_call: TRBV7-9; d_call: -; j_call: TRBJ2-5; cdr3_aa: CASSTLLGRQETQYF; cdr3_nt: TGTGCCAGCAGCACTCTACTGGGTCGACAAGAGACCCAGTACTTC
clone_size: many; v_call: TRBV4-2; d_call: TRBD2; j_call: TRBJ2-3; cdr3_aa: CASSQGVAGEGGTQYF; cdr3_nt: TGTGCCAGCAGCCAGGGGGTAGCGGGAGAAGGAGGTACGCAGTATTTT
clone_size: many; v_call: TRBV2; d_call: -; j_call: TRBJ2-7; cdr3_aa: CASRGGFSYEQYF; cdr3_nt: TGTGCCAGCAGGGGGGGTTTCTCCTACGAGCAGTACTTC
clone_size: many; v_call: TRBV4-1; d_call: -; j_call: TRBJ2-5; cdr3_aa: CASSQGPGETQYF; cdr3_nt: TGCGCCAGCAGCCAAGGACCCGGGGAGACCCAGTACTTC
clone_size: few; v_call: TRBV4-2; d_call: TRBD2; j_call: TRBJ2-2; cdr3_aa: CASTTGLAGGPRGTGGELFF; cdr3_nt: TGTGCCAGCACCACCGGACTAGCGGGAGGACCCCGCGGAACTGGCGGGGAGCTGTTTTTT
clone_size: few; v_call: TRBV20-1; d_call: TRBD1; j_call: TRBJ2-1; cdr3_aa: CSARTGSSPDEQFF; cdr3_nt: TGCAGTGCCAGGACAGGGTCCTCTCCGGATGAGCAGTTCTTC
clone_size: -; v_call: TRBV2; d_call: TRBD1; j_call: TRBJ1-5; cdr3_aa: CASESRTGGQPQHF; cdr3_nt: TGTGCCAGCGAATCCAGGACAGGCGGCCAGCCCCAGCATTTT
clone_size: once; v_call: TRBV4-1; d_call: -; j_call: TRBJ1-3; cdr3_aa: CASSHDEGGNTIYF; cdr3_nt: TGCGCCAGCAGCCATGATGAAGGTGGAAACACCATATATTTT
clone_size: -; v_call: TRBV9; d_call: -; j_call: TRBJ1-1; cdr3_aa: CASSVVVNTEAFF; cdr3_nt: TGTGCCAGCAGCGTAGTGGTGAACACTGAAGCTTTCTTT
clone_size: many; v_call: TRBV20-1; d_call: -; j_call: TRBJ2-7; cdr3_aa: CSASNGDRSAYEQYF; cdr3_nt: TGCAGTGCTAGCAACGGGGACCGATCGGCCTACGAGCAGTACTTC
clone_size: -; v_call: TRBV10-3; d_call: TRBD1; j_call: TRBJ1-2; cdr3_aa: CATCGDRGYGYTF; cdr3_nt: TGTGCCACCTGCGGTGACAGGGGCTATGGCTACACCTTC
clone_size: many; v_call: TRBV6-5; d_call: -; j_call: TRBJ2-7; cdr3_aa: CASGSTGTPYEQYF; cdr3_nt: TGTGCCAGCGGAAGTACAGGGACCCCCTACGAGCAGTACTTC
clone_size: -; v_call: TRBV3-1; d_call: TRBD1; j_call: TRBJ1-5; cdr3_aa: CASSPDRDQPQHF; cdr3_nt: TGTGCCAGCAGCCCCGACAGGGACCAGCCCCAGCATTTT